The subject of this entry is one T cell receptor (beta chain). Its target is not known. The sample belongs to a study of T cell responses to AZD1222 COVID-19 vaccine. The protocol was immunoSEQ multiplex PCR, while the TCRdb copy is restricted to in-frame clones and leaves out a portion. The table has approximately 140,000 clones, over 85% seen once. Whole-study results and caveats: Vaccine-associated CD4 TCRs ranged over spike, dominating at 160-218 and 743-854. Donors were chiefly white British, with a greater number of females, and clonal diversity was perhaps underestimated.

This TCR was sampled from an adult in good health. Specimen: peripheral blood, collected on day 0 of AZD1222 vaccination.

The CDR3 sequence is CSASGGAYKFF. DNA for the CDR3: TGCAGTGCTAGCGGGGGGGCCTATAAATTCTTC. The V call is TRBV20-1, the J call TRBJ2-1; 8 bases line up with TRBD2. CDR3 length: 11 amino acids. Germline lookup yields CDR1 DFQATT and CDR2 SNEGSKA (reference sequence). The V segment lost 3 bases and the J segment 16 bases; nucleotides outside the gene matches: 8.